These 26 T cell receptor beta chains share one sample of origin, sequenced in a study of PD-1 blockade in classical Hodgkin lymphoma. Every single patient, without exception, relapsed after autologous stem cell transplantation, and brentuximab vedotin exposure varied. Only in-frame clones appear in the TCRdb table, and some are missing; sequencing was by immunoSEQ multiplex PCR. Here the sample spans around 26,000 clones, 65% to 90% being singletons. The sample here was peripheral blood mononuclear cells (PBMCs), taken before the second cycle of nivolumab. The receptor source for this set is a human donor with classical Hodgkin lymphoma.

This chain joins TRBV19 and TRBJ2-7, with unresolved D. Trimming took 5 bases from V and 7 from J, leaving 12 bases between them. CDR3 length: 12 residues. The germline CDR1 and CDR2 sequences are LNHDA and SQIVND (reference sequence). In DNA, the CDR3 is TGTGCCAGTAGTCCGAAGGGTGGAGAGCAGTACTTC. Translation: CASSPKGGEQYF.

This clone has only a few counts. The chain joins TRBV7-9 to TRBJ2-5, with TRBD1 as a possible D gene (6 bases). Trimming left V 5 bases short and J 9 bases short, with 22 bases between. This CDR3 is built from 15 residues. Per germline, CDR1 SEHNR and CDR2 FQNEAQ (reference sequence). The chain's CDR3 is CASSNQRGTRDPQYF. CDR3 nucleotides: TGTGCCAGCAGCAACCAAAGGGGGACAAGAGATCCCCAGTACTTC.

The CDR3: CASSQDRAQETQYF. In DNA form, the CDR3 reads TGTGCCAGCAGTCAAGACAGGGCCCAAGAGACCCAGTACTTC. This chain uses TRBV6-1 with TRBJ2-5; 7 bases match TRBD1. The CDR3 spans 14 residues. The junction had 4 bases not matched to a gene; V was cut back by 5 bases and J by 1 base. CDR1 MNHNS and CDR2 SASEGT come from the germline V gene.

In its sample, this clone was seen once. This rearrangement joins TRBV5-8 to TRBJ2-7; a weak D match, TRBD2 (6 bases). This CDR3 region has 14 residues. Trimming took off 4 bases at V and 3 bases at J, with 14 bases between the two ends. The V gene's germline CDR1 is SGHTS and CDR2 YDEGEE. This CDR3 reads CASSGGVSLYEQYF. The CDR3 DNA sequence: TGTGCCAGCAGCGGAGGGGTCTCCCTCTACGAGCAGTACTTC.

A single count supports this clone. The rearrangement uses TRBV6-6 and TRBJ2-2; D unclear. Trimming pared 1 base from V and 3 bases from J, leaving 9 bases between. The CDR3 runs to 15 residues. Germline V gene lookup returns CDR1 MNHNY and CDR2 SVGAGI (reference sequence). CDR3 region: CASSYYNEHTGELFF. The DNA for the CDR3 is TGTGCCAGCAGTTACTATAACGAGCACACCGGGGAGCTGTTTTTT.

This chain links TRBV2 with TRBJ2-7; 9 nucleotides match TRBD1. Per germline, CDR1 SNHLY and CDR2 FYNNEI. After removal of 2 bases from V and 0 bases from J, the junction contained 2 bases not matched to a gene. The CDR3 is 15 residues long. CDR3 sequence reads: CASSEWTGVSYEQYF. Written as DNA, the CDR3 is TGTGCCAGCAGTGAATGGACAGGGGTCTCCTACGAGCAGTACTTC. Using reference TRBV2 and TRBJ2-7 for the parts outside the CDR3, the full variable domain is EPEVTQTPSHQVTQMGQEVILRCVPISNHLYFYWYRQILGQKVEFLVSFYNNEISEKSEIFDDQFSVERPDGSNFTLKIRSTKLEDSAMYFCASSEWTGVSYEQYFGPGTRLTVT.

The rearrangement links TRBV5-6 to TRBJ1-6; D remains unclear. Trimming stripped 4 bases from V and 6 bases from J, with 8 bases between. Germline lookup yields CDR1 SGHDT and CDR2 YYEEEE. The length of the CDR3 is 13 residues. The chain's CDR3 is CASSRTVNSPLHF. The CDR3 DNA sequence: TGTGCCAGCAGCCGGACGGTTAATTCACCCCTCCACTTT.

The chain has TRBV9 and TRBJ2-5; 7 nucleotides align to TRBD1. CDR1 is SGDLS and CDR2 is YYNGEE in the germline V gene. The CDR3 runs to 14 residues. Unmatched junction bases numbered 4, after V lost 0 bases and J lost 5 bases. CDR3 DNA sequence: TGTGCCAGCAGCGTAGATAGGGGGCAGGAGACCCAGTACTTC. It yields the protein CASSVDRGQETQYF.

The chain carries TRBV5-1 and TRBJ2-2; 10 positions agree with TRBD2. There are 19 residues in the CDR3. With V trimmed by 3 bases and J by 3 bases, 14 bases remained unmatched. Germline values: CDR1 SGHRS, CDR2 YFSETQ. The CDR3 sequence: CASSSLPSIAGGYTGELFF. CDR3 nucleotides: TGCGCCAGCAGCTCGCTACCCTCCATAGCGGGAGGTTACACCGGGGAGCTGTTTTTT.

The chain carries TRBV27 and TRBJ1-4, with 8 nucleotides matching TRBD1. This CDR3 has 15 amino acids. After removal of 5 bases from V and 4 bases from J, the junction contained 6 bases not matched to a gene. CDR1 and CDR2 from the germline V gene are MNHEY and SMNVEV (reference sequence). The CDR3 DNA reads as TGTGCCAGCAGTCGATTCGGACAGGGTAATGAAAAACTGTTTTTT. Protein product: CASSRFGQGNEKLFF.

The CDR3 DNA reads as TGTGCCAGCAGCTTAGACACACCATACGAGCAGTACTTC. Translation: CASSLDTPYEQYF. V usage is TRBV11-2 and J usage is TRBJ2-7; no firm D call. The V gene lost 0 bases and the J gene lost 4 bases, with 7 bases spanning the gap. Germline CDR1 reads SGHAT; CDR2 reads FQNNGV. The CDR3 covers 13 residues.

The CDR3 nucleotides are TGTGCCAGCAGTCCTTGGACCGCAGGGAAGGGTAATGAAAAACTGTTTTTT. Translating it yields CASSPWTAGKGNEKLFF. This chain joins TRBV27 and TRBJ1-4; possible D gene TRBD1, 5 bases. This CDR3 has 17 residues. Germline V CDR1 and CDR2: MNHEY, SMNVEV (reference sequence). V dropped 5 bases and J dropped 4 bases, with 20 bases sitting between them.

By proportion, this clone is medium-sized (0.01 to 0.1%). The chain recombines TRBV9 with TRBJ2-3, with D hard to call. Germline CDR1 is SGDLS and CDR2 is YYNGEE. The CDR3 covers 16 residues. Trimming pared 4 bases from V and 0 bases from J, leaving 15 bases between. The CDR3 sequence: CASSSARSSSTDTQYF. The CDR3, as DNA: TGTGCCAGCAGCTCCGCCCGGTCCTCTAGCACAGATACGCAGTATTTT.

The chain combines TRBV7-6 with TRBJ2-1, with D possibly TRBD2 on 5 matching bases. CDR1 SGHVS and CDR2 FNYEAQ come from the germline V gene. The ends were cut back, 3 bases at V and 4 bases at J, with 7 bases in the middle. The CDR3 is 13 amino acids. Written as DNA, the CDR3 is TGTGCCAGCAGCTTTTCGGGGTACAATGAGCAGTTCTTC. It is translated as CASSFSGYNEQFF. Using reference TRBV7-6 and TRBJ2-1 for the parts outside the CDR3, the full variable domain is GAGVSQSPRYKVTKRGQDVALRCDPISGHVSLYWYRQALGQGPEFLTYFNYEAQQDKSGLPNDRFSAERPEGSISTLTIQRTEQRDSAMYRCASSFSGYNEQFFGPGTRLTVL.

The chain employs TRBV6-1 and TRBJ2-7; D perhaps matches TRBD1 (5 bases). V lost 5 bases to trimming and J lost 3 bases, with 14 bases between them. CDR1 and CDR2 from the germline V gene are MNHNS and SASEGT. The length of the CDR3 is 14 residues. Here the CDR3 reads CASSLTVGFYEQYF. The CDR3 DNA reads TGTGCCAGCAGTCTGACAGTTGGGTTCTACGAGCAGTACTTC.

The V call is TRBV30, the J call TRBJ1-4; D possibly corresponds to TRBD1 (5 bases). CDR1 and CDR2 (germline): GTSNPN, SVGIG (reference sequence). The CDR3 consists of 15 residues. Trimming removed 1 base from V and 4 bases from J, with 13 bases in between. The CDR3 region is CAWSAVRQLNEKLFF. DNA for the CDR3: TGTGCCTGGAGTGCAGTAAGACAGCTTAATGAAAAACTGTTTTTT.

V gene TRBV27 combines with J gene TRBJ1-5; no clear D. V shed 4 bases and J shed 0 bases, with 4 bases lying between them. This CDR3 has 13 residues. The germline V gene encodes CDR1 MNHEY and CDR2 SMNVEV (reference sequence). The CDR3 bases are TGTGCCAGCAGTTCGCTTAGCAATCAGCCCCAGCATTTT. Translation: CASSSLSNQPQHF.

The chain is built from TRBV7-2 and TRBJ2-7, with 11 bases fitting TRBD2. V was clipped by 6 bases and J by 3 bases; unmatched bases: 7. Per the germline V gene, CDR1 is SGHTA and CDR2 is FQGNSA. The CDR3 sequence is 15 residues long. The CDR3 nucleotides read TGTGCCAGCAGACCCCGGACTAGCGGGTACTACGAGCAGTACTTC. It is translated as CASRPRTSGYYEQYF.

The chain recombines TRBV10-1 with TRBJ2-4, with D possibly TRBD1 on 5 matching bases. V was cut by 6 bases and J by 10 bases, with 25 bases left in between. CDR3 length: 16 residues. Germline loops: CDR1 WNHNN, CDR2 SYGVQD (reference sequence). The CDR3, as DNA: TGCGCCAGCAGACCAATTACTGGGCCAGGGTTAATGATTCAGTACTTC. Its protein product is CASRPITGPGLMIQYF.

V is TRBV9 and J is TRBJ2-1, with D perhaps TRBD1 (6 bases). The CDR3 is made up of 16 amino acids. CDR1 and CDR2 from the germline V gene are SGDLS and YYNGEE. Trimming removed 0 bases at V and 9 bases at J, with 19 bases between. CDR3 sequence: CASSVERTVISGEQFF. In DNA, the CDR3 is TGTGCCAGCAGCGTAGAGAGGACAGTGATTTCAGGTGAGCAGTTCTTC. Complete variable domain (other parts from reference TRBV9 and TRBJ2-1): DSGVTQTPKHLITATGQRVTLRCSPRSGDLSVYWYQQSLDQGLQFLIQYYNGEERAKGNILERFSAQQFPDLHSELNLSSLELGDSALYFCASSVERTVISGEQFFGPGTRLTVL.

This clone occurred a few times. In nucleotides, the CDR3 is TGTGCCAGCAGAGAACAGGGTAAAGGAAACACCATATATTTT. It is translated as CASREQGKGNTIYF. The chain uses TRBV25-1 and TRBJ1-3, with D possibly TRBD1 on 6 matching bases. Germline CDR1 is MGHDK and CDR2 is SYGVNS. The CDR3 covers 14 residues. Deletions cut 6 bases from V and 4 bases from J, with 13 bases between.

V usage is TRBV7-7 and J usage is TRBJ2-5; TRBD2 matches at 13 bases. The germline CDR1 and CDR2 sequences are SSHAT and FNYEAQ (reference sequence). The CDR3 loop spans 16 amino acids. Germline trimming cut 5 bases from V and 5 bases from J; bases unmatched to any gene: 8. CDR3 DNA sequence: TGTGCCAGCAGCCTCCGGACTAGCGGGAGAGGGGAGACCCAGTACTTC. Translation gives CASSLRTSGRGETQYF.

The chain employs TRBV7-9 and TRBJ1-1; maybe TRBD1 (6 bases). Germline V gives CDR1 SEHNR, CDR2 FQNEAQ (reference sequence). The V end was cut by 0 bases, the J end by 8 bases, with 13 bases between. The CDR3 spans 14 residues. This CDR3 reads CASSLAGGHYEAFF. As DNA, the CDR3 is TGTGCCAGCAGCTTAGCTGGGGGACATTACGAAGCTTTCTTT.

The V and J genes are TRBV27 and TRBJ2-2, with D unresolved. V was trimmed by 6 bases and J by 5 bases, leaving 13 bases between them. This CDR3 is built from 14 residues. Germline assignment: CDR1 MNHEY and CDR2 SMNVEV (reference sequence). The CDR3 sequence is CASRIISTTGELFF. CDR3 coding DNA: TGTGCCAGCAGAATCATCAGTACTACCGGGGAGCTGTTTTTT.

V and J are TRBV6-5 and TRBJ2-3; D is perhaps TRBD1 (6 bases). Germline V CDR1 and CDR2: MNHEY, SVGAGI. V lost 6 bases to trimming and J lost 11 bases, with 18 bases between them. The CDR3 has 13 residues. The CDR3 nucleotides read TGTGCCAGCAGCGACAGGTCTGCCGGAAGGCAGTATTTT. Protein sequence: CASSDRSAGRQYF.

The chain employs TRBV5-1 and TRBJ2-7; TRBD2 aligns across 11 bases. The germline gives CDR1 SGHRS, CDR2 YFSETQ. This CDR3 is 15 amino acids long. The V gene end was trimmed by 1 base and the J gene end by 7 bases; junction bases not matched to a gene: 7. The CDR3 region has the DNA TGCGCCAGCAGCTTGACTAGCGGGGGCTCGATTGAGCAGTACTTC. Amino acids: CASSLTSGGSIEQYF.